The following is a TCR beta chain sequence with its context. The antigen is unknown. For every subset, genomic DNA was evenly distributed across several immunoSEQ plates. Assay used: immunoSEQ multiplex PCR; TCRdb lists only in-frame clones, some missing. The data contain some 2,000,000 clones, around 96% of them singletons. This CDR3 is 16 amino acids long. Germline V gives CDR1 SGDLS, CDR2 YYNGEE. V was clipped by 4 bases and J by 0 bases, with 16 bases between them. This entry comes from a study of shared clonotypes between healthy human individuals. Study-level information: Each donor's CD4 naive and CD4 memory cells filled three plates apiece, CD8 naive two, and CD8 memory one.

Points from the study as a whole: It was only blood that was sampled, and tissue repertoires likely differ. Relative to clonotypes present in all four donors, those not shared had lower generation probabilities.

CD8 cells classed as naive were CD45RO-negative and positively selected for CCR7, excluding terminally differentiated effector memory CD45RA+ cells. The rearrangement joins TRBV9 to TRBJ1-1; no clear D. Sequenced input: naive CD8+ T cells sorted from blood. The origin of this receptor is a man between 18 and 35 years old in good health. The CDR3 sequence: CASSPDLEGLNTEAFF. CDR3 sequence (DNA): TGTGCCAGCAGCCCCGACCTGGAGGGATTGAACACTGAAGCTTTCTTT. Combining the CDR3 with reference TRBV9 and TRBJ1-1 gives the whole variable domain DSGVTQTPKHLITATGQRVTLRCSPRSGDLSVYWYQQSLDQGLQFLIQYYNGEERAKGNILERFSAQQFPDLHSELNLSSLELGDSALYFCASSPDLEGLNTEAFFGQGTRLTVV.